This T cell receptor beta chain was sequenced in a study of cytomegalovirus exposure and HLA in healthy donors. General study results and limits: Follow-up analysis seemed to connect common viral pathogens with several of the most significant clusters identified. Later analysis placed DRB1 highest and HLA-C lowest in TCR association rates, which differed by HLA locus. Sequencing likely caused a cluster of highly shared sequence variants.

For this clone: No antigen is known for it. At one of its ends the junction is not consistent with the germline gene, which may arise from a read error.

Healthy bone marrow donors made up the donor group. PCR primers comprised 60 Vbeta and 13 Jbeta primers. This table comes from immunoSEQ multiplex PCR, and its TCRdb copy is limited to in-frame clones, with some not included. The sample consists of fewer than 300,000 clones, roughly 85% of them appearing once. The length of the CDR3 is 14 residues. Germline V CDR1 and CDR2: SEHNR, FQNEAQ (reference sequence). The TCR sequence derives from a man in his forties or fifties in good health and CMV-seropositive. The chain couples TRBV7-9 to TRBJ2-1; no firm D call. Sequenced material: PBMCs. The DNA of the CDR3 is TGTTCCAGCAGCTTAGAAGACAACTACAATGAGCAGTTCTTC. Translating it yields CSSSLEDNYNEQFF.